This is a list of T cell receptor beta chains from one sample in a study of T cell responses to AZD1222 COVID-19 vaccine. Method: immunoSEQ multiplex PCR; TCRdb's copy keeps in-frame clones and lacks some. The sample lists 120,000 to 150,000 clones; about 93% were seen once. This sample comprised peripheral blood, obtained on day 0 of AZD1222 vaccination. All receptors come from an adult in good health. Both conserved end residues are part of each CDR3. A D gene is named only where the DNA matches it firmly. Clone size appears in some rows only: once, few, many, or a class for an expanded clone.

CDR3,DNA,size,J,D,V
CASSLSLSGSYNEQFF,TGTGCCAGCAGCTTATCCCTGTCAGGGTCCTACAATGAGCAGTTCTTC,NA,TRBJ2-1,NA,TRBV7-9
CASSYQETQYF,TGTGCCAGCAGTTACCAAGAGACCCAGTACTTC,once,TRBJ2-5,NA,TRBV6-4
CASSPGETTGELFF,TGTGCCAGCAGTCCGGGGGAGACTACCGGGGAGCTGTTTTTT,NA,TRBJ2-2,NA,TRBV28
CASSARTENTEAFF,TGTGCCAGCAGTGCCCGGACAGAGAACACTGAAGCTTTCTTT,NA,TRBJ1-1,NA,TRBV2
CSVAASGTGLGPQHF,TGCAGCGTTGCCGCTTCCGGGACAGGTTTAGGGCCCCAGCATTTT,NA,TRBJ1-5,TRBD1,TRBV29-1
CASSLGLGADYEQYF,TGTGCCAGCAGCCTAGGACTTGGGGCAGACTACGAGCAGTACTTC,NA,TRBJ2-7,NA,TRBV2
CASSPRVGTGEQYF,TGTGCCAGCAGTCCCCGTGTAGGGACGGGGGAGCAGTACTTC,NA,TRBJ2-7,NA,TRBV6-5
CASSFPGTDTQYF,TGTGCCAGCAGCTTTCCGGGCACAGATACGCAGTATTTT,NA,TRBJ2-3,NA,TRBV7-2
CASSDLAGGGSETQYF,TGTGCCAGCAGTGACCTAGCGGGAGGAGGCTCAGAGACCCAGTACTTC,NA,TRBJ2-5,TRBD2,TRBV6-1
CASSPLGYIGGGNTIYF,TGTGCCAGCAGTCCACTGGGGTACATTGGGGGAGGAAACACCATATATTTT,NA,TRBJ1-3,NA,TRBV27
CASSETLWGIRDTQYF,TGTGCCAGCAGCGAAACTCTCTGGGGTATCAGGGATACGCAGTATTTT,NA,TRBJ2-3,NA,TRBV9
CASSLYSNTEAFF,TGTGCCAGCAGCTTGTACAGCAACACTGAAGCTTTCTTT,NA,TRBJ1-1,NA,TRBV5-5
CASSAAGAEQFF,TGTGCCAGCAGCGCAGCGGGGGCCGAGCAGTTCTTC,NA,TRBJ2-1,TRBD2,TRBV3-1/TRBV3-2
CAWSEGANEKLFF,TGTGCCTGGAGTGAGGGGGCTAATGAAAAACTGTTTTTT,NA,TRBJ1-4,NA,TRBV30
CASSLGTPEGYGYTF,TGTGCCAGCAGCTTGGGAACCCCCGAAGGTTATGGCTACACCTTC,NA,TRBJ1-2,NA,TRBV5-4
CASSFGQIGLNEKLFF,TGCGCCAGCAGCTTTGGACAGATAGGTTTGAATGAAAAACTGTTTTTT,once,TRBJ1-4,NA,TRBV5-1
CASSVTGDNPHEQYF,TGTGCCAGCAGCGTAACGGGAGATAACCCCCACGAGCAGTACTTC,NA,TRBJ2-7,NA,TRBV9
CASVDTRSADTQYF,TGCGCCAGCGTAGACACACGGTCGGCAGATACGCAGTATTTT,NA,TRBJ2-3,NA,TRBV5-1
CASSIQGKGLFF,TGTGCCAGCAGCATACAGGGGAAAGGACTGTTTTTT,NA,TRBJ1-4,NA,TRBV21-1
CASSPARETNEKLFF,TGTGCCAGCAGCCCCGCCCGGGAAACTAATGAAAAACTGTTTTTT,NA,TRBJ1-4,NA,TRBV7-2
CASSLASGIDEQFF,TGTGCCAGCAGCTTGGCTAGCGGGATCGATGAGCAGTTCTTC,NA,TRBJ2-1,TRBD2,TRBV5-6
CASSVDGHLYEQYF,TGTGCCAGCAGCGTAGACGGGCACCTTTACGAGCAGTACTTC,NA,TRBJ2-7,NA,TRBV9
CAISDPGTGYEQYF,TGTGCCATCAGTGACCCCGGGACAGGGTACGAGCAGTACTTC,NA,TRBJ2-7,TRBD1,TRBV10-3
CASSRDRGNTEAFF,TGCGCCAGCAGCCGGGACAGGGGGAACACTGAAGCTTTCTTT,NA,TRBJ1-1,TRBD1,TRBV5-1
CASSERSRYGYTF,TGCGCCAGCAGTGAGCGCAGCCGCTATGGCTACACCTTC,NA,TRBJ1-2,NA,TRBV5-1
CASSVRDREAYGYTF,TGTGCCAGCAGCGTCCGGGACAGGGAGGCCTATGGCTACACCTTC,NA,TRBJ1-2,TRBD1,TRBV9
CASRPLQERTVRGNEKLFF,TGTGCCAGCAGGCCCTTGCAGGAGAGGACAGTCCGAGGGAACGAAAAACTGTTTTTT,NA,TRBJ1-4,NA,TRBV2
CASSVLSRASGATPRDTGELFF,TGTGCCAGCAGCGTCTTGTCCCGGGCTAGCGGAGCGACACCCCGGGACACCGGGGAGCTGTTTTTT,NA,TRBJ2-2,TRBD2,TRBV13
CASSFRTGKGGQAKNIQYF,TGTGCCAGCAGTTTCCGGACAGGGAAAGGGGGCCAAGCCAAAAACATTCAGTACTTC,NA,TRBJ2-4,TRBD1,TRBV2
CASRTARSGNTIYF,TGTGCCAGCAGAACAGCGCGCTCTGGAAACACCATATATTTT,few,TRBJ1-3,NA,TRBV2
CASHTSRGYEQYF,TGTGCCAGCCACACAAGCAGGGGGTACGAGCAGTACTTC,NA,TRBJ2-7,TRBD1,TRBV6-5
CASSRDSNTEAFF,TGCGCCAGCAGCAGGGACAGTAACACTGAAGCTTTCTTT,NA,TRBJ1-1,TRBD1,TRBV5-1
CASSQVRGLAGVEQYF,TGTGCCAGCAGCCAAGTGAGGGGACTAGCGGGAGTCGAGCAGTACTTC,NA,TRBJ2-7,TRBD2,TRBV3-1/TRBV3-2
CASSPPAEQFF,TGTGCCAGCAGTCCGCCGGCCGAGCAGTTCTTC,NA,TRBJ2-1,NA,TRBV7-3
CASSGWGGIRTDTQYF,TGCGCCAGCAGCGGATGGGGGGGCATCCGCACAGATACGCAGTATTTT,NA,TRBJ2-3,NA,TRBV5-1
CASSPLGGQNYYEQYF,TGTGCCAGCAGCCCCCTGGGGGGACAGAACTACTACGAGCAGTACTTC,NA,TRBJ2-7,NA,TRBV11-2
CASSPPVDNEQFF,TGTGCCAGCTCACCACCCGTGGACAATGAGCAGTTCTTC,NA,TRBJ2-1,NA,TRBV18
CASKLTGGYEQYF,TGTGCCAGCAAACTAACAGGGGGCTACGAGCAGTACTTC,NA,TRBJ2-7,TRBD1,TRBV12-3/TRBV12-4
CAVDLNTGELFF,TGTGCCGTGGACTTGAACACCGGGGAGCTGTTTTTT,NA,TRBJ2-2,NA,TRBV19
CASSSRDLNTEAFF,TGTGCCAGCAGCAGCAGGGACTTGAACACTGAAGCTTTCTTT,NA,TRBJ1-1,NA,TRBV7-9
CASSLGTSEQYF,TGTGCCAGCAGCTTAGGGACTAGCGAGCAGTACTTC,NA,TRBJ2-7,TRBD2,TRBV7-8
CASSQDFLEGNEQFF,TGTGCCAGCAGCCAAGATTTTCTAGAGGGTAATGAGCAGTTCTTC,once,TRBJ2-1,NA,TRBV4-2
CASSQGAGTDTQYF,TGCGCCAGCAGCCAAGGGGCGGGCACAGATACGCAGTATTTT,NA,TRBJ2-3,NA,TRBV4-1
CASTTGPYNQPQHF,TGCGCCAGCACCACTGGACCGTACAATCAGCCCCAGCATTTT,NA,TRBJ1-5,NA,TRBV10-2
CAWSLTGGEYEQYF,TGTGCCTGGAGTTTAACAGGGGGCGAGTACGAGCAGTACTTC,NA,TRBJ2-7,TRBD1,TRBV30
CASSLVRGSYNSPLHF,TGTGCCAGCAGCTTGGTCAGAGGCTCCTATAATTCACCCCTCCACTTT,once,TRBJ1-6,NA,TRBV5-6
CASSFPAGRDYGYTF,TGTGCCAGCAGCTTCCCAGCAGGGAGAGACTATGGCTACACCTTC,once,TRBJ1-2,NA,TRBV7-9
CASSESQGDQPQHF,TGTGCCAGCAGTGAATCGCAGGGAGATCAGCCCCAGCATTTT,once,TRBJ1-5,NA,TRBV2
CASSLIQGARYGYTF,TGTGCCAGCAGTTTGATCCAGGGGGCGAGATATGGCTACACCTTC,NA,TRBJ1-2,TRBD1,TRBV6-5
CASSIGLLRGFSGNTIYF,TGTGCCAGTAGTATCGGTCTTTTGAGGGGGTTCTCTGGAAACACCATATATTTT,few,TRBJ1-3,NA,TRBV19
CASSQGWGQETQYF,TGTGCCAGCAGCCAAGGTTGGGGTCAAGAGACCCAGTACTTC,NA,TRBJ2-5,NA,TRBV3-1/TRBV3-2
CASSLRSANTGELFF,TGTGCCAGCAGCTTACGGTCCGCGAACACCGGGGAGCTGTTTTTT,NA,TRBJ2-2,NA,TRBV11-3
CASRGQGADTEAFF,TGTGCCAGCAGGGGACAGGGGGCGGACACTGAAGCTTTCTTT,few,TRBJ1-1,TRBD1,TRBV2
CASSVSWDGQYF,TGTGCCAGCAGTGTTTCATGGGACGGCCAGTACTTC,NA,TRBJ2-7,NA,TRBV12-3/TRBV12-4
CAIKGDRHPLNTEAFF,TGTGCCATCAAGGGCGACCGACACCCTTTGAACACTGAAGCTTTCTTT,NA,TRBJ1-1,NA,TRBV10-3
CASSSQGGTEAFF,TGTGCCAGCAGCTCACAGGGGGGGACTGAAGCTTTCTTT,NA,TRBJ1-1,TRBD1,TRBV7-8
CASSYGGDYSGNTIYF,TGTGCCAGCAGTTACGGAGGCGACTACTCTGGAAACACCATATATTTT,once,TRBJ1-3,NA,TRBV6-6
CASSVRQGRTEAFF,TGTGCCAGCAGCGTCCGACAGGGACGCACTGAAGCTTTCTTT,NA,TRBJ1-1,TRBD1,TRBV5-4